The 24 T cell receptor beta chains below all came from one sample that was sequenced in a study of T cell changes during pregnancy in multiple sclerosis. Using immunoSEQ multiplex PCR, the repertoire was profiled, and TCRdb retains in-frame clones only, with some absent. The sample shows 50,000 or so clones, roughly 93% of them seen only once. Here the sequenced sample was peripheral blood, taken in the second trimester of pregnancy. These receptors all come from a female donor with multiple sclerosis, enrolled in a pregnancy study.

The chain is built from TRBV6-6 and TRBJ2-1, with a tentative D call TRBD1 (6 bases). Germline V gives CDR1 MNHNY, CDR2 SVGAGI (reference sequence). Trimming removed 5 bases from V and 4 bases from J, with 9 bases in between. The CDR3 spans 13 residues. CDR3 DNA: TGTGCCAGCAGTCAGGACAGTTACAATGAGCAGTTCTTC. Translated, it gives CASSQDSYNEQFF.

V is TRBV28 and J is TRBJ2-2; 11 nucleotides match TRBD1. After removal of 5 bases from V and 4 bases from J, the junction contained 6 bases not matched to a gene. The CDR3 has 16 residues. Germline assignment: CDR1 MDHEN and CDR2 SYDVKM. The CDR3 coding sequence is TGTGCCAGCAGTCGGACAGGGGGCGGTGGCACCGGGGAGCTGTTTTTT. Translated, it gives CASSRTGGGGTGELFF.

This clone was detected only once. The chain has TRBV19 and TRBJ2-1, with 9 positions matching TRBD2. This CDR3 has 17 amino acids. Unmatched junction bases numbered 7, after V lost 0 bases and J lost 4 bases. Germline lookup yields CDR1 LNHDA and CDR2 SQIVND (reference sequence). In nucleotides, the CDR3 is TGTGCCAGTAGTATAGATTCGAGCGGGAGGAGATACAATGAGCAGTTCTTC. This translates into CASSIDSSGRRYNEQFF.

The chain employs TRBV28 and TRBJ2-1; perhaps TRBD2 as D (6 bases). The V gene's germline CDR1 is MDHEN and CDR2 SYDVKM. The germline V and J ends were trimmed by 6 bases and 10 bases, with 16 bases remaining between them. The CDR3 runs to 13 residues. The CDR3 DNA follows: TGTGCCAGCAGAATTGGAGGGGCCCTCGAGCAGTTCTTC. This translates into CASRIGGALEQFF.

The chain couples TRBV11-2 to TRBJ2-1, with 15 bases fitting TRBD2. Germline trimming cut 6 bases from V and 4 bases from J; bases unmatched to any gene: 13. There are 19 residues in the CDR3. CDR1 and CDR2 (germline): SGHAT, FQNNGV. Written as DNA, the CDR3 is TGTGCCAGCAGTCGGACTAGCGGGAGGGCCCGTGTGGGTTACAATGAGCAGTTCTTC. It specifies CASSRTSGRARVGYNEQFF.

V usage is TRBV7-9 and J usage is TRBJ1-2; 7 nucleotides line up with TRBD1. From germline, CDR1 is SEHNR and CDR2 FQNEAQ (reference sequence). The CDR3 is 14 amino acids. The trim removed 0 bases at V and 4 bases at J, leaving 2 bases unmatched. CDR3 region: CASSLATGSYGYTF. The CDR3 coding sequence is TGTGCCAGCAGCTTAGCGACAGGGTCCTATGGCTACACCTTC.

The chain employs TRBV27 and TRBJ2-3, with 10 nucleotides matching TRBD2. There are 15 residues in the CDR3. Unmatched junction bases numbered 2, after V lost 3 bases and J lost 2 bases. CDR1 MNHEY and CDR2 SMNVEV come from the germline V gene (reference sequence). The CDR3 protein is CASSFGLADTDTQYF. The CDR3 region has the DNA TGTGCCAGCAGTTTCGGACTAGCGGACACAGATACGCAGTATTTT.

The chain joins TRBV6-6 to TRBJ2-7; 12 nucleotides align to TRBD2. This CDR3 has 15 residues. The V and J ends lost 5 bases and 4 bases, in that order; junction bases with no gene match: 6. Germline V lookup: CDR1 MNHNY, CDR2 SVGAGI (reference sequence). Here the CDR3 reads CASSQTTSGSYEQYF. DNA of the CDR3: TGTGCCAGCAGTCAGACGACTAGCGGGAGTTACGAGCAGTACTTC.

Written as DNA, the CDR3 is TGTGCCACCAGCAACCAGAACAGCGGGGGCACTGAAGCTTTCTTT. The encoded protein is CATSNQNSGGTEAFF. The chain combines TRBV15 with TRBJ1-1, with a weak D call TRBD1 (5 bases). The V gene's germline CDR1 is LNHNV and CDR2 YYDKDF (reference sequence). V was clipped by 4 bases and J by 4 bases, with 16 bases between them. The CDR3 covers 15 residues.

DNA of the CDR3: TGTGCCAGCAGCGTCCACCCGTCAGCAGAGGGCGGGGAGCTGTTTTTT. This codes for CASSVHPSAEGGELFF. V usage is TRBV9 and J usage is TRBJ2-2; D might be TRBD2 (5 bases). The CDR3 loop spans 16 amino acids. Germline V gene sequence: CDR1 SGDLS, CDR2 YYNGEE. V lost 2 bases and J lost 7, with 18 bases in between.

The rearrangement joins TRBV28 to TRBJ2-7; possibly TRBD2 for D (6 bases). CDR1 is MDHEN, CDR2 SYDVKM, per germline. This CDR3 comprises 16 residues. Deletions cut 2 bases from V and 1 base from J, with 15 bases between. Here the CDR3 DNA reads TGTGCCAGCAGTTTACGATCCGGGACTTTTTCCTACGAGCAGTACTTC. It yields the protein CASSLRSGTFSYEQYF.

The chain recombines TRBV28 with TRBJ1-5; 7 nucleotides match TRBD1. Germline V gene data show CDR1 as MDHEN and CDR2 as SYDVKM. The CDR3 runs to 16 residues. The V segment lost 5 bases and the J segment 1 base; nucleotides outside the gene matches: 8. CDR3 region: CASSIIGTESNQPQHF. In DNA, the CDR3 is TGTGCCAGCAGTATTATTGGGACAGAAAGCAATCAGCCCCAGCATTTT. Together with reference TRBV28 and TRBJ1-5, the CDR3 gives the full variable domain: DVKVTQSSRYLVKRTGEKVFLECVQDMDHENMFWYRQDPGLGLRLIYFSYDVKMKEKGDIPEGYSVSREKKERFSLILESASTNQTSMYLCASSIIGTESNQPQHFGDGTRLSIL.

V is TRBV10-3 and J is TRBJ1-3; 7 bases align to TRBD1. The CDR3 consists of 14 residues. V trimming: 6 bases; J trimming: 4 bases; junction bases outside the gene matches: 6. Germline CDR1 is ENHRY and CDR2 is SYGVKD. The CDR3 spells CAIRQATGGNTIYF. CDR3 sequence (DNA): TGTGCCATCAGGCAAGCGACAGGGGGAAACACCATATATTTT.

This clone was observed a handful of times. This rearrangement joins TRBV2 to TRBJ2-5, with D perhaps TRBD1 (5 bases). This CDR3 comprises 13 residues. The V end lost 6 bases, the J end lost 5 bases, and 13 bases lay between the germline ends. Germline assignment: CDR1 SNHLY and CDR2 FYNNEI. CDR3: CASRQWGLETQYF. For the CDR3, the DNA is TGTGCCAGCAGGCAGTGGGGCCTGGAGACCCAGTACTTC.

In this sample, this clone turned up once. The chain uses TRBV13 and TRBJ2-3; 7 bases fit TRBD2. V lost 5 bases, J lost 0 bases, and 5 bases stayed unmatched. The CDR3 covers 15 residues. CDR1 and CDR2 (germline): PRHDT, FYEKMQ (reference sequence). The CDR3, as DNA: TGTGCCAGCAGCCTGCTAGCGGATAGCACAGATACGCAGTATTTT. Its translation: CASSLLADSTDTQYF. Full variable domain (outside the CDR3, taken from reference TRBV13 and TRBJ2-3): AAGVIQSPRHLIKEKRETATLKCYPIPRHDTVYWYQQGPGQDPQFLISFYEKMQSDKGSIPDRFSAQQFSDYHSELNMSSLELGDSALYFCASSLLADSTDTQYFGPGTRLTVL.

The chain has TRBV6-6 and TRBJ1-3; D might be TRBD1 (6 bases). Looked up from germline, CDR1 is MNHNY and CDR2 is SVGAGI (reference sequence). The CDR3 spans 16 residues. Trimming removed 2 bases at V and 0 bases at J, with 11 bases between. The CDR3 DNA reads as TGTGCCAGCAGTTACGGTCAGGACAGCTCTGGAAACACCATATATTTT. Translating gives CASSYGQDSSGNTIYF.

This chain links TRBV6-5 with TRBJ1-6; maybe TRBD1 (5 bases). CDR1 and CDR2 (germline): MNHEY, SVGAGI. V was cut by 6 bases and J by 7 bases, with 16 bases left in between. The CDR3 spans 15 residues. DNA for the CDR3: TGTGCCAGCAGCCAGGGTATCGGGCCGAATTCACCCCTCCACTTT. This sequence encodes CASSQGIGPNSPLHF.

The chain links TRBV28 to TRBJ2-4, with 9 bases aligning to TRBD1. Germline V gene sequence: CDR1 MDHEN, CDR2 SYDVKM. V gave up 6 bases and J gave up 9 bases; unmatched junction bases: 9. CDR3 length: 14 amino acids. CDR3: CASRWGTGSVIQYF. In nucleotides, the CDR3 is TGTGCCAGCAGGTGGGGGACAGGGTCTGTCATTCAGTACTTC.

CDR3 loop: CASSWVMGTRGHEQFF. CDR3 sequence (DNA): TGTGCCAGCAGCTGGGTCATGGGGACTAGGGGTCATGAGCAGTTCTTC. The genes are TRBV5-8 and TRBJ2-1; 8 bases map to TRBD2. Germline CDR1 reads SGHTS; CDR2 reads YDEGEE. The CDR3 is made up of 16 amino acids. Trimming at V came to 3 bases and at J to 8 bases, leaving 13 bases not matched to a gene.

V usage is TRBV7-8 and J usage is TRBJ2-1, with 9 bases aligning to TRBD2. The V segment lost 1 base and the J segment 5 bases; nucleotides outside the gene matches: 3. The CDR3 has 15 residues. Per germline, CDR1 SGHVS and CDR2 FQNEAQ. CDR3 amino acids: CASSLGLAGNNEQFF. The CDR3 DNA follows: TGTGCCAGCAGCTTAGGGCTAGCGGGGAACAATGAGCAGTTCTTC.

The chain recombines TRBV19 with TRBJ1-1; 9 positions match TRBD1. V lost 6 bases and J lost 7; bases outside the gene matches: 6. This CDR3 contains 13 residues. CDR1 LNHDA and CDR2 SQIVND come from the germline V gene (reference sequence). CDR3 protein: CASSPTGGIEAFF. The CDR3 DNA sequence: TGTGCCAGTAGCCCGACAGGGGGAATTGAAGCTTTCTTT.

The chain uses TRBV2 and TRBJ2-4, with 10 nucleotides matching TRBD2. The CDR3 consists of 15 residues. Germline loops: CDR1 SNHLY, CDR2 FYNNEI. J was trimmed by 6 bases and V by 4 bases; bases with no gene match: 6. The CDR3 is CASSGQREGGNIQYF. The CDR3 DNA sequence: TGTGCCAGCAGTGGGCAGCGGGAGGGTGGAAACATTCAGTACTTC.

This chain joins TRBV6-6 and TRBJ1-2; 11 positions match TRBD1. Germline V gene data show CDR1 as MNHNY and CDR2 as SVGAGI (reference sequence). CDR3 size: 16 residues. V dropped 2 bases and J dropped 8; count of bases not matched to a gene: 10. The CDR3 spells CASSYPGQGAGPGYTF. The DNA of the CDR3 is TGTGCCAGCAGTTACCCAGGACAGGGGGCCGGCCCGGGCTACACCTTC.

This clone is classed as medium-sized. The V call is TRBV6-4, the J call TRBJ2-3; D is possibly TRBD1 (5 bases). Looked up from germline, CDR1 is MRHNA and CDR2 is SNTAGT. The V gene lost 3 bases and the J gene lost 1 base, with 5 bases spanning the gap. The length of the CDR3 is 13 residues. The chain's CDR3 is CASSETGTDTQYF. CDR3 nucleotides: TGTGCCAGCAGTGAGACAGGCACAGATACGCAGTATTTT.